Here is one T cell receptor (beta chain) with its context. The sample is drawn from a study of blood T cell repertoires in COVID-19. Study in general: The United States, Italy and Spain provided the acute and convalescent COVID-19 samples. Nucleic acid was either cDNA or gDNA, and it came from T cells, B-cell-depleted T cells, or PBMCs.

Cohorts were assigned according to the clinical history that participants reported. The authors' processing: Scientists estimated how many nucleated cells there were by amplifying reference gene primers. Repertoires were generated with immunoSEQ multiplex PCR, while TCRdb's copy carries only in-frame clones and drops some. From that table come the V and J calls and clone size; the DNA was used to work out D and trimming. The sample records some 430,000 clones, about 92% being singletons. This CDR3 has 12 residues. V lost 3 bases and J lost 5, with 7 bases in between. CDR1 is SGHNT and CDR2 is YENEEA in the germline V gene.

This sequence originates from a man aged 18 to 29 who had recovered from COVID-19. The sample was PBMCs or T cells enriched from blood (not recorded which). This sequence joins TRBV11-3 and TRBJ1-2; no firm D call. CDR3 sequence: CASSLSGYGYTF. The CDR3 coding sequence is TGTGCCAGCAGCTTGTCGGGGTATGGCTACACCTTC. Filled out from reference TRBV11-3 and TRBJ1-2, the complete variable domain reads EAGVVQSPRYKIIEKKQPVAFWCNPISGHNTLYWYLQNLGQGPELLIRYENEEAVDDSQLPKDRFSAERLKGVDSTLKIQPAELGDSAVYLCASSLSGYGYTFGSGTRLTVV.